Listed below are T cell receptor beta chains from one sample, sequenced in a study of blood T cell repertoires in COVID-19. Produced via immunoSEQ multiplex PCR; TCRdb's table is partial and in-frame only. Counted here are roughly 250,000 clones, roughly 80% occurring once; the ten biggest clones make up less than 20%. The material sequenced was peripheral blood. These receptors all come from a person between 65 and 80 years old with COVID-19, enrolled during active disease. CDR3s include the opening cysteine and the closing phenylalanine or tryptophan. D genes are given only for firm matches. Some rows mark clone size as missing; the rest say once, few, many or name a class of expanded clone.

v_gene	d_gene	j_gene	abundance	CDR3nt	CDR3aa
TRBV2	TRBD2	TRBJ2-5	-	TGTGCCAGCAGCGGGTCTAGCGGGGGGGAGACCCAGTACTTC	CASSGSSGGETQYF
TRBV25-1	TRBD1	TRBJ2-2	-	TGTGCCAGCAGTGCCCTAAGGGACAGCGCGAACACCGGGGAGCTGTTTTTT	CASSALRDSANTGELFF
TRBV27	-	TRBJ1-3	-	TGTGCCAGCAGGGCAGGGATCTCTGGAAACACCATATATTTT	CASRAGISGNTIYF
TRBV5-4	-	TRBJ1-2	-	TGTGCCAGCAGCCCAGACAGCCCTTCTAACTATGGCTACACCTTC	CASSPDSPSNYGYTF
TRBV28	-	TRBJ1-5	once	TGTGCCAGCAGCTCCCTGGACAGAAATCAGCCCCAGCATTTT	CASSSLDRNQPQHF
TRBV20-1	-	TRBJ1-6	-	TGCAGTGCTAGTCCCGGGACTCTAGGAACCTATAATTCACCCCTCCACTTT	CSASPGTLGTYNSPLHF
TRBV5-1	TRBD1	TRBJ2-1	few	TGCGCCAGCAGCTTCCGGACAGGGAGGAATGAGCAGTTCTTC	CASSFRTGRNEQFF
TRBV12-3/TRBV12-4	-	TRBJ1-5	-	TGTGCCAGCAGGTCGGGGAATCAGCCCCAGCATTTT	CASRSGNQPQHF
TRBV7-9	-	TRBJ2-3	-	TGTGCCAGCAGCCTCCAGGTCCGCCTGAACACAGATACGCAGTATTTT	CASSLQVRLNTDTQYF
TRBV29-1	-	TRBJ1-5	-	TGCAGCGTTGTGGTTGGGGGCGACCAGCCCCAGCATTTT	CSVVVGGDQPQHF
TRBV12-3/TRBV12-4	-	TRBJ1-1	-	TGTGCCAGCCTGGGAACCCGGGGGGCTGAAGCTTTCTTT	CASLGTRGAEAFF
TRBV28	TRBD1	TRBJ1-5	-	TGTGCCAGCAGTTTATCCCTCGGGGACAGGGGAAATCAGCCCCAGCATTTT	CASSLSLGDRGNQPQHF
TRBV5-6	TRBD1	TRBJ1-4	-	TGTGCCAGCAGCCTAATACAGGGGTTGGCTGAAAAACTGTTTTTT	CASSLIQGLAEKLFF
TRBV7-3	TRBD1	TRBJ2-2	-	TGTGCCAGCAGCCCAGGGGACAGGAGCACCGGGGAGCTGTTTTTT	CASSPGDRSTGELFF
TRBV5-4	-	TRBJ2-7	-	TGTGCCAGCAGCACAGGAGAGCAGGTAGACGAGCAGTACTTC	CASSTGEQVDEQYF
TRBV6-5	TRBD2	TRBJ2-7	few	TGTGCCAGCAGTTACTCTCTGCGGGAGTTGGTCTACGAGCAGTACTTC	CASSYSLRELVYEQYF
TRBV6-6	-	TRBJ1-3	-	TGTGCCAGCAGTAACAGGAGCTCTGGAAACACCATATATTTT	CASSNRSSGNTIYF
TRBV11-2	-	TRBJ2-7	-	TGTGCCAGCAGCTTTTGGAGTTCGGCCCAAAACCCTAGCTACGAGCAGTACTTC	CASSFWSSAQNPSYEQYF
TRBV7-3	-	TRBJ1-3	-	TGTGCCAGCAGCCCCGGTACCCCGGGGAACACCATATATTTT	CASSPGTPGNTIYF
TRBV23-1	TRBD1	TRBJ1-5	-	TGCGCCAGCACCTCGGCCAGGGACAGCCCCCTCGGGAGCAATCAGCCCCAGCATTTT	CASTSARDSPLGSNQPQHF
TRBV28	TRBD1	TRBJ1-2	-	TGTGCCAGCAGCCCCTCCACAGGGGTGTATGGCTACACCTTC	CASSPSTGVYGYTF
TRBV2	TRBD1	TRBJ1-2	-	TGTGCCAGCTGCCCGGACAGGGGAAACTATGGCTACACCTTC	CASCPDRGNYGYTF
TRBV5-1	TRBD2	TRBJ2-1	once	TGCGCCAGCAGCTTGCGGCGGGGGGGCTCCTACAATGAGCAGTTCTTC	CASSLRRGGSYNEQFF
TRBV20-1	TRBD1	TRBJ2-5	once	TGCAGTGCAAGACAGGGAGAGACCCAGTACTTC	CSARQGETQYF
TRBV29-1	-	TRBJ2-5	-	TGCAGCGTGGGGCTTAGGGTCCTGGGGGAGACCCAGTACTTC	CSVGLRVLGETQYF
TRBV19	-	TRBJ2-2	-	TGTGCCAGCACAAGGGACGGGGGGCTGAACACCGGGGAGCTGTTTTTT	CASTRDGGLNTGELFF
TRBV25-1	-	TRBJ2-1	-	TGTGCCAGCGGAGGTGCGGAGAGGAGGATGGGGTATGAGCAGTTCTTC	CASGGAERRMGYEQFF
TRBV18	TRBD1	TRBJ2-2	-	TGTGCCAGCTCACCAGGCGGGACAGGGCTAGTCACCGGGGAGCTGTTTTTT	CASSPGGTGLVTGELFF
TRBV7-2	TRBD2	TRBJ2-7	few	TGTGCCAGCAGCTTAGCGGTGCTAGCGGGGGGTGTGCAGTACTTC	CASSLAVLAGGVQYF